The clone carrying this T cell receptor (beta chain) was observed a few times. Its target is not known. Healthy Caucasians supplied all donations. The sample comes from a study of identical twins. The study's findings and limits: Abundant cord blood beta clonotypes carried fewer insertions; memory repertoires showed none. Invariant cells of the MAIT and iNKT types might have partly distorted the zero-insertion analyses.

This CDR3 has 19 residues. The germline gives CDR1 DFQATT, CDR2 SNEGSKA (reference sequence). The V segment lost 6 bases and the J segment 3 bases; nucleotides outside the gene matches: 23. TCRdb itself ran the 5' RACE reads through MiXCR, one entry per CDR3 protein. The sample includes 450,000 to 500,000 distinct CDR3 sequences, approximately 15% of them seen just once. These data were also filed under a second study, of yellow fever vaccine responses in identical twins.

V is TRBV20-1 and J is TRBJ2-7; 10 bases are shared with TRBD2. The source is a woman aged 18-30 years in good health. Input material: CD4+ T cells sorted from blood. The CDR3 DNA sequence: TGCAGTGCCCTGAAAGGGGGGAGCGGGAGGGCCCAACGGTTCTACGAGCAGTACTTC. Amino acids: CSALKGGSGRAQRFYEQYF.